The 10 T cell receptor beta chains below all came from one sample that was sequenced in a study of read filtering for tumor transcriptome and immune sequencing. This library used approximately 390 ng RNA and molecular barcoded adaptors spanning alpha/delta and beta/gamma chains. TCRdb used MiXCR to reprocess the reads, holding one entry per CDR3 protein. The sample has approximately 59,000 distinct CDR3 sequences; 9% to 15% are singletons. Source material: a population of CD138-negative cells sorted from bone marrow. These receptors all stem from a donor over 35 with multiple myeloma.

This clonotype was observed at least ten times. The genes are TRBV2 and TRBJ1-5, with 7 bases that match TRBD1. This CDR3 region has 15 residues. Per germline, CDR1 SNHLY and CDR2 FYNNEI. CDR3 protein: CACSGQAYSNQPQHF. The CDR3 DNA is TGTGCGTGCAGTGGACAGGCATATAGCAATCAGCCCCAGCATTTT.

This clonotype was observed many times. The chain combines TRBV5-1 with TRBJ2-2, with D perhaps TRBD2 (6 bases). The V gene lost 3 bases and the J gene lost 2 bases, with 14 bases spanning the gap. CDR3 size: 16 residues. Germline-derived CDR1 and CDR2 are SGHRS and YFSETQ. CDR3 in amino acids: CASSWYRGTNTGELFF. CDR3 coding DNA: TGCGCCAGCAGCTGGTATCGGGGGACCAACACCGGGGAGCTGTTTTTT.

This clonotype was seen ten or more times. V usage is TRBV7-2 and J usage is TRBJ2-2, with TRBD1 matching over 7 bases. This CDR3 is built from 16 residues. Germline CDR1 is SGHTA and CDR2 is FQGNSA. The trim removed 5 bases at V and 0 bases at J, leaving 6 bases unmatched. CDR3 in amino acids: CASSRGQRANTGELFF. The CDR3 region has the DNA TGTGCCAGCAGCCGGGGACAGAGAGCGAACACCGGGGAGCTGTTTTTT.

This clonotype has a count of ten or more. This CDR3 reads CASSRLEGEQYF. CDR3 bases: TGTGCCAGCAGTCGGCTAGAAGGCGAGCAGTACTTC. The genes are TRBV12-3 or TRBV12-4 and TRBJ2-7; D uncertain. The V and J ends lost 5 bases and 6 bases respectively, with 11 bases between them. The CDR3 is 12 residues long.

Many counts were recorded for this clonotype. The gene calls are TRBV7-3 and TRBJ2-1; the match to TRBD2 covers 9 bases. V shed 0 bases and J 4 bases; nucleotides not matched to a gene: 4. CDR1 and CDR2 from the germline V gene are SGHTA and FQGTGA. CDR3 length equals 16 residues. This CDR3 reads CASSLTRSGGYNEQFF. CDR3 DNA sequence: TGTGCCAGCAGCTTAACGAGGAGCGGGGGGTACAATGAGCAGTTCTTC.

This clonotype was observed at least ten times. The CDR3: CASRTWTGGSYEQYF. The CDR3, as DNA: TGTGCCAGCAGGACCTGGACAGGGGGCTCCTACGAGCAGTACTTC. The chain recombines TRBV6-5 with TRBJ2-7; 10 bases are a match to TRBD1. CDR1 MNHEY and CDR2 SVGAGI come from the germline V gene. Germline trimming cut 6 bases from V and 0 bases from J; bases unmatched to any gene: 5. The CDR3 is 15 amino acids.

About this clonotype: A read error is possible here, since a much larger clone lies one base away. The chain employs TRBV9 and TRBJ2-6; unclear D gene. Germline assignment: CDR1 SGDLS and CDR2 YYNGEE. The CDR3 is made up of 12 amino acids. Trimming shortened V by 7 bases and J by 2 bases, and 4 bases separated the two germline ends. CDR3: CASEPGANVLTF. As DNA, the CDR3 is TGTGCCAGCGAACCTGGGGCCAACGTCCTGACTTTC.

This clonotype was detected many times. The rearrangement links TRBV5-1 to TRBJ2-5, with a weak D call TRBD2 (6 bases). Germline CDR1 is SGHRS and CDR2 is YFSETQ. The CDR3 covers 15 residues. V gave up 2 bases and J gave up 5 bases, with 16 bases separating them. The CDR3 region is CASSLGGSEGETQYF. The DNA of the CDR3 is TGCGCCAGCAGCTTAGGAGGGTCAGAGGGGGAGACCCAGTACTTC.

The table lists this clonotype with many counts. This chain joins TRBV12-3 or TRBV12-4 and TRBJ1-1; the D gene is possibly TRBD1 (5 bases). The CDR3 contains 12 residues. With 1 base removed from V and 11 bases from J, the gap between germline ends came to 11 bases. The CDR3 DNA sequence: TGTGCCAGCAGTTTAGGGGGGGGACGCGCTTTCTTT. It codes for CASSLGGGRAFF.

This clonotype has at least ten counts. This sequence joins TRBV14 and TRBJ2-3; 7 nucleotides line up with TRBD2. CDR3 length: 19 residues. Germline V lookup: CDR1 SGHDN, CDR2 FVKESK. The V gene end was trimmed by 4 bases and the J gene end by 1 base; junction bases not matched to a gene: 17. The CDR3 nucleotides read TGTGCCAGCAGCCTACCCCGGGACTACCGTCGGGATGGCACAGATACGCAGTATTTT. Protein sequence: CASSLPRDYRRDGTDTQYF.